The 16 T cell receptor beta chains in this list originate from one sample, sequenced in a study of cytomegalovirus exposure and HLA in healthy donors. This PCR relied on a set of 60 Vbeta primers and 13 Jbeta primers. Profiled with immunoSEQ multiplex PCR; TCRdb holds only in-frame clones, not every one. The sample has about 130,000 clones; 80% are singletons. The sample comprised PBMCs. All receptors derive from a young man in good health and CMV-seronegative.

V usage is TRBV5-1 and J usage is TRBJ2-3; no reliable D call. Germline CDR1 SGHRS, CDR2 YFSETQ. There are 14 residues in the CDR3. Trimming stripped 1 base from V and 1 base from J, with 7 bases between. The CDR3 loop is CASSLLPGTDTQYF. DNA for the CDR3: TGCGCCAGCAGCTTGCTTCCCGGCACAGATACGCAGTATTTT.

V is TRBV6-5 and J is TRBJ2-5; D is perhaps TRBD2 (6 bases). This CDR3 comprises 14 residues. Trimming shortened V by 6 bases and J by 4 bases, and 15 bases separated the two germline ends. CDR1 and CDR2 from the germline V gene are MNHEY and SVGAGI. This CDR3 is CASSGPTSRETQYF. The CDR3 DNA is TGTGCCAGCAGCGGCCCGACTAGTCGAGAGACCCAGTACTTC.

This clone was seen a single time. The chain recombines TRBV27 with TRBJ1-4, with 7 bases that match TRBD1. CDR3 size: 16 residues. Trimming took 4 bases from V and 3 from J; bases not matched to a gene: 8. Germline CDR1 is MNHEY and CDR2 is SMNVEV (reference sequence). In DNA, the CDR3 is TGTGCCAGCAGTTCACCCACAGGGGACCCTAATGAAAAACTGTTTTTT. This codes for CASSSPTGDPNEKLFF.

The chain joins TRBV7-2 to TRBJ2-3; TRBD2 agrees at 10 bases. The trim removed 4 bases at V and 5 bases at J, leaving 6 bases unmatched. The CDR3 spans 15 residues. Germline CDR1 and CDR2: SGHTA and FQGNSA. CDR3 residues: CASSWSGGGGDTQYF. CDR3 sequence (DNA): TGTGCCAGCAGCTGGAGCGGGGGGGGTGGAGATACGCAGTATTTT.

The V and J genes are TRBV27 and TRBJ2-5, with D maybe TRBD2 (5 bases). CDR3 length: 13 residues. Germline CDR1 MNHEY, CDR2 SMNVEV (reference sequence). The ends were cut back, 8 bases at V and 4 bases at J, with 14 bases in the middle. CDR3 nucleotide sequence: TGTGCCAGCGGACTTTCGGAAGTAGAGACCCAGTACTTC. It translates to CASGLSEVETQYF.

This chain links TRBV9 with TRBJ2-7; 7 bases are a match to TRBD2. The CDR3 runs 15 residues. CDR1 and CDR2 (germline): SGDLS, YYNGEE. The V gene end was trimmed by 0 bases and the J gene end by 2 bases; junction bases not matched to a gene: 5. CDR3 protein: CASSVAAGVTYEQYF. The CDR3 DNA reads TGTGCCAGCAGCGTAGCGGCGGGAGTAACCTACGAGCAGTACTTC. Using reference TRBV9 and TRBJ2-7 for the parts outside the CDR3, the full variable domain is DSGVTQTPKHLITATGQRVTLRCSPRSGDLSVYWYQQSLDQGLQFLIQYYNGEERAKGNILERFSAQQFPDLHSELNLSSLELGDSALYFCASSVAAGVTYEQYFGPGTRLTVT.

The V call is TRBV13, the J call TRBJ2-5; TRBD2 aligns across 14 bases. Matching the DNA end better, TRBJ2-7 makes the J call doubtful. There are 18 residues in the CDR3. Germline V gives CDR1 PRHDT, CDR2 FYEKMQ (reference sequence). Here the CDR3 DNA reads TGTGCCAGCAGCTTAGTAGTCCGACTAGCGGGAGGGCCTGTCGAGCAGTACTTC. Its protein is CASSLVVRLAGGPVEQYF.

The rearrangement joins TRBV20-1 to TRBJ2-1; D not certain. Germline values: CDR1 DFQATT, CDR2 SNEGSKA (reference sequence). The CDR3 sequence is 10 residues long. With 3 bases removed from V and 7 bases from J, the gap between germline ends came to 4 bases. The CDR3 is CSARANEQFF. The CDR3 DNA follows: TGCAGTGCTAGGGCAAATGAGCAGTTCTTC.

The chain uses TRBV9 and TRBJ2-2; D is undetermined. The germline gives CDR1 SGDLS, CDR2 YYNGEE. The CDR3 is made up of 12 amino acids. Trimming shortened V by 5 bases and J by 4 bases, and 6 bases separated the two germline ends. CDR3 region: CASSAITGELFF. CDR3 bases: TGTGCCAGCAGTGCGATCACCGGGGAGCTGTTTTTT.

The chain carries TRBV29-1 and TRBJ2-1; 9 bases agree with TRBD1. V gave up 7 bases and J gave up 6 bases; unmatched junction bases: 7. The germline gives CDR1 SQVTM, CDR2 ANQGSEA. This CDR3 has 13 residues. The CDR3 DNA follows: TGCAGCGCCCAGGGACAGGGTAGCAATGAGCAGTTCTTC. It codes for CSAQGQGSNEQFF.

This sequence joins TRBV7-2 and TRBJ2-3; 7 bases line up with TRBD2. With V trimmed by 6 bases and J by 2 bases, 8 bases remained unmatched. The CDR3 contains 15 residues. The germline V gene encodes CDR1 SGHTA and CDR2 FQGNSA. DNA for the CDR3: TGTGCCAGCAGTTCTCCAGCGGGATTCACAGATACGCAGTATTTT. This encodes CASSSPAGFTDTQYF.

This clone was detected once. The chain has TRBV27 and TRBJ2-1; the match to TRBD1 covers 7 bases. With 4 bases clipped from V and 4 bases from J, the junction kept 4 bases outside the gene matches. CDR3 size: 14 residues. From germline, CDR1 is MNHEY and CDR2 SMNVEV (reference sequence). The CDR3 region has the DNA TGTGCCAGCAGTTCTGACAGGGCTTACAATGAGCAGTTCTTC. Its protein is CASSSDRAYNEQFF.

The chain uses TRBV19 and TRBJ2-7, with TRBD1 identical over 7 bases. Germline assignment: CDR1 LNHDA and CDR2 SQIVND (reference sequence). J lost 6 bases, V lost 7 bases, and 6 bases had no gene match. This CDR3 region has 12 residues. This CDR3 reads CASMKGQSEQYF. In nucleotides, the CDR3 is TGTGCCAGTATGAAGGGACAGAGCGAGCAGTACTTC.

The chain is built from TRBV13 and TRBJ2-6, with a tentative D call TRBD2 (5 bases). Trimming shortened V by 5 bases and J by 0 bases, and 14 bases separated the two germline ends. The length of the CDR3 is 17 residues. The germline gives CDR1 PRHDT, CDR2 FYEKMQ (reference sequence). CDR3 residues: CASSNGLIDSGANVLTF. The DNA of the CDR3 is TGTGCCAGCAGCAACGGACTGATTGACTCTGGGGCCAACGTCCTGACTTTC.

The V call is TRBV5-4, the J call TRBJ2-7; the match to TRBD2 covers 7 bases. The germline V gene has CDR1 SGHNT and CDR2 YYREEE (reference sequence). J gave up 0 bases and V 0 bases, and 6 bases lay outside the gene matches. The CDR3 is made up of 16 amino acids. The CDR3, as DNA: TGTGCCAGCAGCTTGGCCGGTGGGGGGGTCTCCTACGAGCAGTACTTC. This codes for CASSLAGGGVSYEQYF.

The rearrangement links TRBV15 to TRBJ2-3, with TRBD1 identical over 11 bases. Germline values: CDR1 LNHNV, CDR2 YYDKDF (reference sequence). This CDR3 has 14 amino acids. Trimming at V came to 9 bases and at J to 10 bases, leaving 12 bases not matched to a gene. CDR3 nucleotide sequence: TGTGCCACTTCAACGGACAGGGGGCGCTTGCCGCAGTATTTT. Its protein is CATSTDRGRLPQYF. Together with reference TRBV15 and TRBJ2-3, the CDR3 gives the full variable domain: DAMVIQNPRYQVTQFGKPVTLSCSQTLNHNVMYWYQQKSSQAPKLLFHYYDKDFNNEADTPDNFQSRRPNTSFCFLDIRSPGLGDTAMYLCATSTDRGRLPQYFGPGTRLTVL.